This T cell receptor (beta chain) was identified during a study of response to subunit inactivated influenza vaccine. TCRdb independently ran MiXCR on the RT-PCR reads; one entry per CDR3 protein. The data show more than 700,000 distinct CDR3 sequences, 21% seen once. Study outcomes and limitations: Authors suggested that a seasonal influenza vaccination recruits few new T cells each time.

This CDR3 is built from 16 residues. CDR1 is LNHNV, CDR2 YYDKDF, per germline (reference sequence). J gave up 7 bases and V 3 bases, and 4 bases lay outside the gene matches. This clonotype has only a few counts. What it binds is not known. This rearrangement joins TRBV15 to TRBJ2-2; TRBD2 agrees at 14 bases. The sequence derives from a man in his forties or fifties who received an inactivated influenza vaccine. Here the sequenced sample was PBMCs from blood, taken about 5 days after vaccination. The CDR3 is CATSRGLAGAHGELFF. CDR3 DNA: TGTGCCACCAGCAGGGGACTAGCGGGGGCCCACGGGGAGCTGTTTTTT.